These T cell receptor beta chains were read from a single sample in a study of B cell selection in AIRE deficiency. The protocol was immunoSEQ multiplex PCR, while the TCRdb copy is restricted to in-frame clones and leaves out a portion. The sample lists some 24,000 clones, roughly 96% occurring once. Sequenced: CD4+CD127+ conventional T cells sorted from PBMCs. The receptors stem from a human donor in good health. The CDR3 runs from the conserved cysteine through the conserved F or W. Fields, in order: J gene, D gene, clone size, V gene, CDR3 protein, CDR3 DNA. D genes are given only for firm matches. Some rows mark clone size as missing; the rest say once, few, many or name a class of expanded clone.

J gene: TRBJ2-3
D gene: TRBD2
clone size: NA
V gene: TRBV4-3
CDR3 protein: CASSQSLAGATDTQYF
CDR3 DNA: TGCGCCAGCAGCCAATCTCTAGCGGGGGCCACAGATACGCAGTATTTT

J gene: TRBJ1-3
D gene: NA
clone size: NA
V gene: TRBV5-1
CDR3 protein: CASSLGGAKGNTIYF
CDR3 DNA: TGCGCCAGCAGCTTGGGAGGGGCGAAAGGAAACACCATATATTTT

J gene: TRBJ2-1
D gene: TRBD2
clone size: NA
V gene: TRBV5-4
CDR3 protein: CASSLGGRGVDNEQFF
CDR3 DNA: TGTGCCAGCAGCTTAGGAGGGCGGGGGGTTGATAATGAGCAGTTCTTC

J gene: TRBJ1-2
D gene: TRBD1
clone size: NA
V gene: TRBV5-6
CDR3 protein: CASSPGQGNTNYGYTF
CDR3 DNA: TGTGCCAGCAGCCCGGGACAGGGGAATACTAACTATGGCTACACCTTC

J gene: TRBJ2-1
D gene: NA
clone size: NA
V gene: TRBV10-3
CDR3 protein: CAISAGTNNEQFF
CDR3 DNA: TGTGCCATCAGTGCCGGCACCAACAATGAGCAGTTCTTC

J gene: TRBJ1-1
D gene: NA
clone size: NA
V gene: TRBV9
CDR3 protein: CASSVDPHRDSNTEAFF
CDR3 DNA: TGTGCCAGCAGCGTAGATCCCCACAGGGATTCCAACACTGAAGCTTTCTTT

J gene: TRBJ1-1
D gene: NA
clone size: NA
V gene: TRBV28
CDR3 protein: CASSSGQSNTEAFF
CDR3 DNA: TGTGCCAGCAGTTCTGGACAGTCGAACACTGAAGCTTTCTTT

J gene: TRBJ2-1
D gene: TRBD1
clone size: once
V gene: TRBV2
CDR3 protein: CASTTGAYNEQFF
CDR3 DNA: TGTGCCAGCACCACAGGGGCCTACAATGAGCAGTTCTTC

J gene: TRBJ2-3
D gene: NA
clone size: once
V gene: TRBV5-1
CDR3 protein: CASSNRDGTDTQYF
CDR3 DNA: TGCGCCAGCAGCAACAGGGACGGGACAGATACGCAGTATTTT

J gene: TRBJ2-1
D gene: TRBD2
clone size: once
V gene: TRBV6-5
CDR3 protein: CASTREGSSYNEQFF
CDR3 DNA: TGTGCCAGCACCAGGGAGGGGAGCTCCTACAATGAGCAGTTCTTC

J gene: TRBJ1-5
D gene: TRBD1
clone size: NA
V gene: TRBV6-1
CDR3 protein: CASSAEATGNNQPQHF
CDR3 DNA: TGTGCCAGCAGTGCCGAAGCGACAGGGAACAATCAGCCCCAGCATTTT

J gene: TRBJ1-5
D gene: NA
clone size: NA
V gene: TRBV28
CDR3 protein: CASSDQGWNQPQHF
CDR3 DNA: TGTGCCAGCAGTGACCAGGGGTGGAATCAGCCCCAGCATTTT

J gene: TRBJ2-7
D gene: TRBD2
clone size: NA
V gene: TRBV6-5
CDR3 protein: CASSRLAGGFYEQYF
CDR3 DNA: TGTGCCAGCAGTCGACTAGCGGGGGGGTTCTACGAGCAGTACTTC

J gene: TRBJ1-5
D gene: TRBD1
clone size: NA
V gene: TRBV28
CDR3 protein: CANQPQGDRNQPQHF
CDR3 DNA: TGTGCCAACCAACCCCAGGGGGACCGCAATCAGCCCCAGCATTTT

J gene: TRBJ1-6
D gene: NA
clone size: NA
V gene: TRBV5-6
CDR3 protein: CASSPGISGNSPLHF
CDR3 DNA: TGTGCCAGCAGCCCCGGGATTTCGGGAAATTCACCCCTCCACTTT

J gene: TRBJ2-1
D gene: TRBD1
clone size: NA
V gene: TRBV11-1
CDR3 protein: CASSLDRGRQFF
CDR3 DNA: TGTGCCAGCAGTTTGGACAGGGGACGGCAGTTCTTC

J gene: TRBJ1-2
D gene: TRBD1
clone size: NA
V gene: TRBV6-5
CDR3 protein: CASSSVRDRGVYGYTF
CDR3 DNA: TGTGCCAGCAGTTCTGTCCGGGACAGGGGGGTCTATGGCTACACCTTC

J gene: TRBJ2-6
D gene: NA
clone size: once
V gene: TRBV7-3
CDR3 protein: CASASSGANVLTF
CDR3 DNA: TGTGCCAGCGCGTCCTCTGGGGCCAACGTCCTGACTTTC

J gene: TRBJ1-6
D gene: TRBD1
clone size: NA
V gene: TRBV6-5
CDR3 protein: CASSPRDRGNSPLHF
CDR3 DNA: TGTGCCAGCAGTCCTCGGGACAGGGGGAATTCACCCCTCCACTTT

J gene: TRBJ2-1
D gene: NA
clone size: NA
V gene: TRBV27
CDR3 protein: CASSLNNEQFF
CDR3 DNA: TGTGCCAGCAGTCTCAACAATGAGCAGTTCTTC

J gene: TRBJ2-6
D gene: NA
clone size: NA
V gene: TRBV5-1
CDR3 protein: CASSKWQDRSGANVLTF
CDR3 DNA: TGCGCCAGCAGCAAGTGGCAGGACCGATCTGGGGCCAACGTCCTGACTTTC

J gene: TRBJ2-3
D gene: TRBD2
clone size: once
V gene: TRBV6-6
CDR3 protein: CASSYGRGGTDTQYF
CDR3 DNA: TGTGCCAGCAGTTACGGGCGGGGGGGCACAGATACGCAGTATTTT

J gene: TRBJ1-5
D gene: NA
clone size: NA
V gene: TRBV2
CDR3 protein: CASSVEGRNQPQHF
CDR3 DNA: TGTGCCAGCAGTGTCGAGGGGAGGAATCAGCCCCAGCATTTT

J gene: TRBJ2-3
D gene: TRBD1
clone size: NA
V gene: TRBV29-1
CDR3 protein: CSVEEYQGAGDTQYF
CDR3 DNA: TGCAGCGTTGAAGAATACCAGGGGGCAGGGGATACGCAGTATTTT

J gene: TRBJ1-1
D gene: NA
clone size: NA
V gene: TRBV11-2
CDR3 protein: CASSLDPWSNTEAFF
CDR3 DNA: TGTGCCAGCAGCTTAGATCCATGGTCTAACACTGAAGCTTTCTTT

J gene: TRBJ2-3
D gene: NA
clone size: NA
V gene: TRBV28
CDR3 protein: CASLGTDTQYF
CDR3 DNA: TGTGCCAGCCTGGGCACAGATACGCAGTATTTT

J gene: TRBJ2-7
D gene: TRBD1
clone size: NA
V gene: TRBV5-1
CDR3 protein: CASSFGQESGEQYF
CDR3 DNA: TGCGCCAGCAGCTTCGGACAGGAATCGGGCGAGCAGTACTTC

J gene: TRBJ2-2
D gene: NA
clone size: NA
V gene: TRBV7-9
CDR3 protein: CASSFDRAGTGELFF
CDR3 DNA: TGTGCCAGCAGCTTCGACAGGGCGGGAACCGGGGAGCTGTTTTTT

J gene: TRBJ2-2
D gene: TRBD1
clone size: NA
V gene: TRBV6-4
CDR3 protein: CATRQGDGELFF
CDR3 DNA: TGTGCCACCCGACAGGGGGACGGGGAGCTGTTTTTT

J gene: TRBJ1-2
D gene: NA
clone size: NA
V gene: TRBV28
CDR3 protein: CASSLAGILYGYTF
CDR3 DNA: TGTGCCAGCAGTTTAGCGGGGATACTTTATGGCTACACCTTC

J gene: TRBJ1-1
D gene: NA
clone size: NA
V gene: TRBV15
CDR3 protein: CATSFPGGDPVNTEAFF
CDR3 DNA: TGTGCCACCAGTTTCCCGGGGGGCGACCCCGTGAACACTGAAGCTTTCTTT

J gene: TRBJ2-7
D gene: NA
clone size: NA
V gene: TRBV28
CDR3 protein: CASRRYGGSYEQYF
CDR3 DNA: TGTGCCAGCAGACGGTACGGGGGCTCCTACGAGCAGTACTTC

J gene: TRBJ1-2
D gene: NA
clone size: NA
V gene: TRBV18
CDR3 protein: CASSPGQRLHSNYGYTF
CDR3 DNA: TGTGCCAGCTCACCCGGACAGAGACTCCACTCTAACTATGGCTACACCTTC

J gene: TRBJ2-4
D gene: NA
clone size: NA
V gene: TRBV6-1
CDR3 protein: CASSDIRGGLLAKNIQYF
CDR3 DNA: TGTGCCAGCAGTGATATTCGCGGGGGCCTGCTAGCCAAAAACATTCAGTACTTC

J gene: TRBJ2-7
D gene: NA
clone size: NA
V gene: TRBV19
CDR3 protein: CASSISGLGLYEQYF
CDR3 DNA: TGTGCCAGTAGTATCTCGGGCCTGGGCCTCTACGAGCAGTACTTC

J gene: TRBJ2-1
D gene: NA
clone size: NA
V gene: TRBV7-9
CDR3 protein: CASSLAGGRNEQFF
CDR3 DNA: TGTGCCAGCAGCTTAGCGGGGGGCCGGAATGAGCAGTTCTTC

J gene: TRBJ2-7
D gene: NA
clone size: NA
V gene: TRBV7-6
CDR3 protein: CASSRGASYYEQYF
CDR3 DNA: TGTGCCAGTTCTCGAGGGGCCTCATACTACGAGCAGTACTTC

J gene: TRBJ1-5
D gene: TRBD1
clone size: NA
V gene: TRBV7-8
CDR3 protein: CASSLVGFGDRAQPQHF
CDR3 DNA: TGTGCCAGCAGCTTAGTGGGGTTCGGGGACAGGGCTCAGCCCCAGCATTTT

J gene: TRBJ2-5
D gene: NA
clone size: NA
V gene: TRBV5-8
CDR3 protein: CASSKGGGGLQETQYF
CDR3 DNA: TGTGCCAGCAGCAAAGGAGGGGGGGGCCTCCAAGAGACCCAGTACTTC

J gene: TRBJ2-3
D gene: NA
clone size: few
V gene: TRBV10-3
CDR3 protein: CAISDTQGTDTQYF
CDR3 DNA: TGTGCCATCAGTGACACGCAGGGGACAGATACGCAGTATTTT

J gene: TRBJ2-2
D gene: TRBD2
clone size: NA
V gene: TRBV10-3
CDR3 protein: CATGGRTGELFF
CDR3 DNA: TGTGCCACCGGGGGGAGGACCGGGGAGCTGTTTTTT

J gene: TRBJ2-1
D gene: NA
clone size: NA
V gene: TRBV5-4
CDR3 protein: CASSLAKGGKLEQFF
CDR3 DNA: TGTGCCAGCAGCTTGGCCAAGGGGGGGAAGCTTGAGCAGTTCTTC

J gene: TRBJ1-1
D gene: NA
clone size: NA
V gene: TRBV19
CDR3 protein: CASTRINTEAFF
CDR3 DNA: TGTGCCAGTACAAGGATTAACACTGAAGCTTTCTTT

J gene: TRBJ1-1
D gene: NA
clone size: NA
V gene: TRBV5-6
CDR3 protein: CASSSTTANTEAFF
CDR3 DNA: TGTGCCAGCAGCTCCACGACGGCCAACACTGAAGCTTTCTTT